These 21 T cell receptor beta chains were all obtained from the same sample, sequenced in a study of blood T cell repertoires in COVID-19. Sequencing used immunoSEQ multiplex PCR; TCRdb keeps in-frame clones, though not all of them. The sample shows 310,000 or so clones, approximately 87% of them seen only once. The sequenced sample consisted of peripheral blood. The receptor set was obtained from a woman aged 45-65 years with active or convalescent COVID-19.

The J gene is TRBJ2-3, the V gene TRBV5-6; TRBD1 might be the D (5 bases). The CDR3 has 15 residues. Trimming removed 2 bases at V and 3 bases at J, with 13 bases between. Per germline, CDR1 SGHDT and CDR2 YYEEEE. CDR3 sequence (DNA): TGTGCCAGCAGCTTTATCAGGGTGCGGACAGATACGCAGTATTTT. The encoded protein is CASSFIRVRTDTQYF. Drawing the rest from reference TRBV5-6 and TRBJ2-3, the complete variable domain is DAGVTQSPTHLIKTRGQQVTLRCSPKSGHDTVSWYQQALGQGPQFIFQYYEEEERQRGNFPDRFSGHQFPNYSSELNVNALLLGDSALYLCASSFIRVRTDTQYFGPGTRLTVL.

The gene calls are TRBV5-1 and TRBJ2-5; 7 nucleotides match TRBD2. There are 16 residues in the CDR3. The J segment lost 5 bases and the V segment lost 0 bases, leaving 10 bases of the junction unmatched. Germline CDR1 SGHRS, CDR2 YFSETQ. The DNA for the CDR3 is TGCGCCAGCAGCTTGGGAGTCCGGGGGGTCGTGGAGACCCAGTACTTC. Translation: CASSLGVRGVVETQYF. The full variable domain, with the rest looked up from reference TRBV5-1 and TRBJ2-5, is KAGVTQTPRYLIKTRGQQVTLSCSPISGHRSVSWYQQTPGQGLQFLFEYFSETQRNKGNFPGRFSGRQFSNSRSEMNVSTLELGDSALYLCASSLGVRGVVETQYFGPGTRLLVL.

Here the CDR3 reads CASSEGTRGGTEAFF. The CDR3, as DNA: TGTGCCAGCAGCGAGGGGACAAGGGGCGGCACTGAAGCTTTCTTT. The gene calls are TRBV9 and TRBJ1-1; tentative D call: TRBD1 (6 bases). This CDR3 has 15 residues. CDR1 and CDR2 (germline): SGDLS, YYNGEE. Deletions cut 3 bases from V and 4 bases from J, with 16 bases between.

The chain carries TRBV10-3 and TRBJ1-2, with 7 bases lining up with TRBD1. The CDR3 has 16 residues. Trimming removed 6 bases from V and 0 bases from J; junction bases left unmatched: 10. The V gene's germline CDR1 is ENHRY and CDR2 SYGVKD. The CDR3 loop is CAISSPGQATNYGYTF. In nucleotides, the CDR3 is TGTGCCATCAGCTCTCCCGGACAGGCAACTAACTATGGCTACACCTTC.

The chain carries TRBV9 and TRBJ2-5; D is possibly TRBD2 (6 bases). There are 15 residues in the CDR3. Per germline, CDR1 SGDLS and CDR2 YYNGEE. Trimming removed 3 bases at V and 2 bases at J, with 14 bases between. In nucleotides, the CDR3 is TGTGCCAGCAGCGCAGTGACGGGGGAACAAGAGACCCAGTACTTC. As protein: CASSAVTGEQETQYF.

The sample holds one count of this clone. The chain carries TRBV6-5 and TRBJ1-1; D is uncertain. CDR1 is MNHEY, CDR2 SVGAGI, per germline. The CDR3 is 13 residues long. Trimming took 5 bases from V and 11 from J, leaving 18 bases between them. The CDR3 region has the DNA TGTGCCAGCAGTCCCCCGGGATCACTTGGGGCTTTCTTT. Residues: CASSPPGSLGAFF.

The CDR3 coding sequence is TGTGCCAGCCGCCTTGAGTTTGGGGCTGGAGAGCAGTTCTTC. It encodes CASRLEFGAGEQFF. This rearrangement joins TRBV6-4 to TRBJ2-1, with D possibly TRBD1 on 5 matching bases. CDR1 and CDR2 (germline): MRHNA, SNTAGT. Deletions cut 8 bases from V and 10 bases from J, with 21 bases between. The CDR3 sequence is 14 residues long.

The gene calls are TRBV25-1 and TRBJ2-7; 14 nucleotides align to TRBD2. V shed 1 base, J shed 4 bases, and the junction held 3 bases outside the gene matches. Germline V gene lookup returns CDR1 MGHDK and CDR2 SYGVNS. There are 16 residues in the CDR3. The CDR3: CASSEFGLAGGYEQYF. CDR3 bases: TGTGCCAGCAGTGAATTCGGACTAGCGGGAGGTTACGAGCAGTACTTC.

The V call is TRBV5-1, the J call TRBJ2-1, with 9 bases matching TRBD2. After removal of 2 bases from V and 4 bases from J, the junction contained 4 bases not matched to a gene. Looked up from germline, CDR1 is SGHRS and CDR2 is YFSETQ. The CDR3 runs to 15 residues. For the CDR3, the DNA is TGCGCCAGCAGCTTTAAGAGCGGGGGGTACAATGAGCAGTTCTTC. Translating it yields CASSFKSGGYNEQFF.

This clone was observed a single time. This sequence joins TRBV28 and TRBJ1-6; D is undetermined. Trimming removed 5 bases from V and 8 bases from J, with 10 bases in between. The CDR3 length is 13 residues. Germline V lookup: CDR1 MDHEN, CDR2 SYDVKM. Written as DNA, the CDR3 is TGTGCCAGCAGTCCGGGAGCGGATTCACCCCTCCACTTT. It specifies CASSPGADSPLHF.

This chain uses TRBV7-2 with TRBJ1-4; D remains unclear. Per the germline V gene, CDR1 is SGHTA and CDR2 is FQGNSA. V gave up 4 bases and J gave up 0 bases, with 15 bases separating them. The CDR3 loop spans 17 amino acids. The CDR3 loop is CASSYGISSTTNEKLFF. CDR3 nucleotides: TGTGCCAGCAGCTACGGGATCTCCTCGACAACTAATGAAAAACTGTTTTTT. The complete variable domain, with remaining parts taken from reference TRBV7-2 and TRBJ1-4, reads GAGVSQSPSNKVTEKGKDVELRCDPISGHTALYWYRQSLGQGLEFLIYFQGNSAPDKSGLPSDRFSAERTGGSVSTLTIQRTQQEDSAVYLCASSYGISSTTNEKLFFGSGTQLSVL.

The chain employs TRBV18 and TRBJ2-5; 10 bases agree with TRBD2. CDR3 length equals 14 residues. V was clipped by 5 bases and J by 3 bases; unmatched bases: 3. Germline V gene data show CDR1 as KGHSH and CDR2 as LQKENI. CDR3 sequence: CASSRLAGEETQYF. CDR3 DNA sequence: TGTGCCAGCTCAAGGCTAGCGGGGGAAGAGACCCAGTACTTC.

The chain employs TRBV11-2 and TRBJ1-1; no clear D gene. The CDR3 runs to 17 residues. Germline V gives CDR1 SGHAT, CDR2 FQNNGV. The germline V and J ends were trimmed by 8 bases and 12 bases, with 34 bases remaining between them. CDR3 sequence reads: CASRLVGGNTDNQPPFF. CDR3 nucleotides: TGTGCCAGCCGCCTGGTGGGTGGCAACACCGACAATCAACCTCCTTTCTTT.

The chain links TRBV19 to TRBJ2-7, with TRBD2 identical over 11 bases. Germline loops: CDR1 LNHDA, CDR2 SQIVND (reference sequence). This CDR3 has 15 amino acids. The V segment lost 4 bases and the J segment 2 bases; nucleotides outside the gene matches: 4. The CDR3 region is CASSTLAGGPYEQYF. In nucleotides, the CDR3 is TGTGCCAGTAGTACCCTAGCGGGGGGCCCCTACGAGCAGTACTTC.

The rearrangement joins TRBV5-1 to TRBJ2-1, with TRBD2 matching over 10 bases. Germline V gives CDR1 SGHRS, CDR2 YFSETQ. Trimming at V came to 4 bases and at J to 1 base, leaving 8 bases not matched to a gene. The CDR3 runs to 17 residues. In DNA, the CDR3 is TGCGCCAGCAGCCTTTATAGCGGGGGGCCGTCCTACAATGAGCAGTTCTTC. This gives the protein CASSLYSGGPSYNEQFF.

V gene TRBV5-1 combines with J gene TRBJ2-7; 7 bases map to TRBD1. J was trimmed by 9 bases and V by 4 bases; bases with no gene match: 13. Germline loops: CDR1 SGHRS, CDR2 YFSETQ. The CDR3 covers 14 residues. CDR3 sequence: CASSQGTDLSSQYF. The CDR3 nucleotides are TGCGCCAGCAGCCAGGGGACAGACCTTTCATCGCAGTACTTC. Variable domain in full (rest from reference TRBV5-1 and TRBJ2-7): KAGVTQTPRYLIKTRGQQVTLSCSPISGHRSVSWYQQTPGQGLQFLFEYFSETQRNKGNFPGRFSGRQFSNSRSEMNVSTLELGDSALYLCASSQGTDLSSQYFGPGTRLTVT.

V and J are TRBV6-2 or TRBV6-3 and TRBJ1-5; D is unclear. The CDR3 runs 15 residues. V dropped 2 bases and J dropped 5 bases, with 13 bases sitting between them. Germline V gives CDR1 MNHEY, CDR2 SVGEGT. CDR3 nucleotide sequence: TGTGCCAGCAGTTACGAGGGCTCCCGAGATCAGCCCCAGCATTTT. This codes for CASSYEGSRDQPQHF.

This clone was found once. This sequence joins TRBV30 and TRBJ1-1, with D possibly matching TRBD1 (5 bases). Trimming took off 5 bases at V and 11 bases at J, with 27 bases between the two ends. The CDR3 runs to 15 residues. Germline V lookup: CDR1 GTSNPN, CDR2 SVGIG (reference sequence). The CDR3 coding sequence is TGTGCCTGGGGGTCTTCCAGCAGGGAAAGTGTTTTGGCTTTCTTT. It specifies CAWGSSSRESVLAFF.

The chain carries TRBV6-2 or TRBV6-3 and TRBJ2-5; possible D gene TRBD2, 5 bases. V lost 6 bases and J 7 bases, leaving 9 bases between the germline ends. CDR3 length equals 11 residues. Germline-derived CDR1 and CDR2 are MNHEY and SVGEGT. CDR3 sequence: CASSSAGTQYF. CDR3 bases: TGTGCCAGCAGCTCCGCGGGGACCCAGTACTTC.

The chain links TRBV28 to TRBJ1-1, with 7 bases fitting TRBD1. The CDR3 loop spans 15 amino acids. The J segment lost 1 base and the V segment lost 2 bases, leaving 4 bases of the junction unmatched. From germline, CDR1 is MDHEN and CDR2 SYDVKM. Here the CDR3 reads CASSLRGLTNTEAFF. DNA for the CDR3: TGTGCCAGCAGTTTAAGGGGGCTGACGAACACTGAAGCTTTCTTT.

The genes are TRBV29-1 and TRBJ1-1; 12 nucleotides line up with TRBD1. Trimming cost V 4 bases and J 3 bases; bases outside gene matches: 3. Germline lookup yields CDR1 SQVTM and CDR2 ANQGSEA. The CDR3 is 14 amino acids. The CDR3 DNA is TGCAGCGTTGCGGGACAGGGGGCGGACACTGAAGCTTTCTTT. The encoded protein is CSVAGQGADTEAFF. Using reference TRBV29-1 and TRBJ1-1 for the parts outside the CDR3, the full variable domain is SAVISQKPSRDICQRGTSLTIQCQVDSQVTMMFWYRQQPGQSLTLIATANQGSEATYESGFVIDKFPISRPNLTFSTLTVSNMSPEDSSIYLCSVAGQGADTEAFFGQGTRLTVV.